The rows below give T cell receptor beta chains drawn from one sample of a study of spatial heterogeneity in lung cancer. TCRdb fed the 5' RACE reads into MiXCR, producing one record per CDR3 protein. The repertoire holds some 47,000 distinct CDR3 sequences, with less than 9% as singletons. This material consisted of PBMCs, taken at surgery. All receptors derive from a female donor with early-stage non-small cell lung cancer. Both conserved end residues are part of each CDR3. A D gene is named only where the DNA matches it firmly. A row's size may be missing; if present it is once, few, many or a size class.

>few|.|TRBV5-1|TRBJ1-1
CASSLGSGEAFF
TGCGCCAGCAGCTTGGGGTCAGGGGAAGCTTTCTTT
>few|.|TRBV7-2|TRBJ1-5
CASSLRPGGGNQPQHF
TGTGCCAGCAGCTTACGGCCCGGAGGGGGCAATCAGCCCCAGCATTTT
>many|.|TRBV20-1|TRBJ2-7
CSATEPGISEQYF
TGCAGTGCTACCGAGCCCGGGATTAGTGAGCAGTACTTC
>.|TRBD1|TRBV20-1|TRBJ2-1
CSANRDRSSYNEQFF
TGCAGTGCAAATCGGGACAGGAGTTCCTACAATGAGCAGTTCTTC
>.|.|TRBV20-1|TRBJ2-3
CSANPRTNAADTQYF
TGCAGTGCTAACCCCAGAACTAACGCGGCAGATACGCAGTATTTT
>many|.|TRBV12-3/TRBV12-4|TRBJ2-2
CASSFGGTGELFF
TGTGCCAGCAGTTTTGGCGGGACCGGGGAGCTGTTTTTT
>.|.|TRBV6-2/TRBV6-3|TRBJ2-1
CASRNHGSDEQFF
TGTGCCAGCAGAAACCATGGCTCGGATGAGCAGTTCTTC
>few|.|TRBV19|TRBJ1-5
CASSMGWGQPQHF
TGTGCCAGTAGTATGGGGTGGGGACAGCCCCAGCATTTT
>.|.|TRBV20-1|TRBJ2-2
CSARVGRNTGELFF
TGCAGTGCTAGAGTAGGCAGGAACACCGGGGAGCTGTTTTTT
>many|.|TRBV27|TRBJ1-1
CASNPGRGLTEAFF
TGTGCCAGCAACCCTGGACGAGGGCTCACTGAAGCTTTCTTT
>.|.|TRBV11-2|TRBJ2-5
CASSPPSGETQYF
TGTGCCAGCAGCCCCCCTTCTGGAGAGACCCAGTACTTC